This TCR beta chain was sequenced for a study of blood T cells in healthy people across ages. Study-level results: Greater diversity and more naive CD4+ cells were seen in long-lived donors than in aged donors. Higher naive T cell percentage went strongly together with higher TCR beta diversity.

Through a sample-barcoded 5' primer and a J-beta primer mix, a second PCR was run for about 6 to 11 cycles. MiXCR was run by TCRdb on the 5' RACE reads, yielding one entry per CDR3 protein. The repertoire includes about 500,000 distinct CDR3 sequences, around 24% of them detected once, and just over 8.5% sits in the top ten. This clonotype appeared a few times. Its antigen is still unknown. V was pared by 0 bases and J by 1 base, with 4 bases of the junction left unmatched. The CDR3 has 16 residues. Germline V gene lookup returns CDR1 SGHVS and CDR2 FNYEAQ. These data were also filed under a second study, of T cells of mothers and their children. That source notes: Per child, roughly 3 million TCR beta CDR3 reads were obtained, against over 9 million per mother. No persistent microchimeric T cell clones were detected.

Sequencing input: blood. This receptor was identified in a boy under 18 in good health. This chain uses TRBV7-6 with TRBJ2-7, with TRBD2 matching 9 bases. For the CDR3, the DNA is TGTGCCAGCAGCTTAGCTAGCGGGGGAATTTCCTACGAGCAGTACTTC. This codes for CASSLASGGISYEQYF. The variable domain in full, with the rest retrieved from reference TRBV7-6 and TRBJ2-7, is GAGVSQSPRYKVTKRGQDVALRCDPISGHVSLYWYRQALGQGPEFLTYFNYEAQQDKSGLPNDRFSAERPEGSISTLTIQRTEQRDSAMYRCASSLASGGISYEQYFGPGTRLTVT.